What follows describes a single TCR beta chain. These data are taken from a study of blood T cell repertoires in COVID-19. About the study: Specimens from acute and convalescent COVID-19 originated in the United States, Italy and Spain. The analysed material was cDNA or gDNA that came from T cells, B-cell-depleted T cells, or PBMCs.

Germline CDR1 and CDR2: LGHNT and FRNRAP. This CDR3 has 16 amino acids. V was pared by 2 bases and J by 6 bases, with 10 bases of the junction left unmatched. Sequencing used immunoSEQ multiplex PCR; TCRdb keeps in-frame clones, though not all of them. The data show 400,000 or so clones, around nine tenths seen once. Enrolment of Seattle patients took place during active infection, and they were followed longitudinally. The TCR was taken from a man aged 18 to 30 with COVID-19, enrolled during active disease. The source material was peripheral blood. This chain links TRBV12-5 with TRBJ2-1, with 7 bases fitting TRBD1. Here the CDR3 reads CASGLYRDSFPNEQFF. The CDR3 DNA is TGTGCTAGTGGTTTGTACCGGGACAGTTTCCCCAATGAGCAGTTCTTC. The variable domain in full, completed from reference TRBV12-5 and TRBJ2-1, reads DARVTQTPRHKVTEMGQEVTMRCQPILGHNTVFWYRQTMMQGLELLAYFRNRAPLDDSGMPKDRFSAEMPDATLATLKIQPSEPRDSAVYFCASGLYRDSFPNEQFFGPGTRLTVL.